This is a list of T cell receptor beta chains from one sample in a study of cytomegalovirus exposure and HLA in healthy donors. Assay: immunoSEQ multiplex PCR; the TCRdb copy retains only in-frame clones and omits some. This sample has under 250,000 clones, with over 75% found just once. Input material: PBMCs. The receptors shown here come from a male donor in good health and CMV-seronegative. The conserved cysteine and the conserved F or W are not part of the CDR3 here. The D gene is left open where the match is weak. Clone size is stated in some rows and not others, as once, few, many or a class when expanded.

v_gene	j_gene	abundance	d_gene	len	CDR3aa
TRBV12-5	TRBJ2-1	NA	NA	13	ASGLPGIPMEEQF
TRBV27	TRBJ2-2	NA	TRBD1	15	ASSFTSSGQGGEELF
TRBV7-2	TRBJ2-5	NA	TRBD1	14	ASSFQGGFRQETQY
TRBV7-3	TRBJ2-7	once	TRBD1	15	ASSLSGQDGVPYEQY
TRBV4-3	TRBJ2-2	NA	NA	11	ASSQLEAGELF
TRBV5-1	TRBJ1-2	NA	NA	13	ASSGGDIGNYGYT
TRBV19	TRBJ2-1	NA	TRBD1	14	ASSTRDRELYNEQF
TRBV7-6	TRBJ1-6	NA	NA	15	ASIKEQGAGYNSPLH
TRBV4-2	TRBJ2-7	NA	TRBD2	16	ASSQFLRGAGVSYEQY
TRBV7-6	TRBJ2-3	NA	TRBD2	13	ASSSLAGITDTQY
TRBV7-9	TRBJ2-5	NA	TRBD2	12	ASRLALAEETQY
TRBV4-2	TRBJ1-1	few	NA	13	ASSQPLTADTEAF
TRBV7-9	TRBJ1-1	NA	NA	12	ASSGGMANTEAF
TRBV7-7	TRBJ2-7	NA	TRBD1	13	ASSLSLGQSYEQY
TRBV6-6	TRBJ1-6	NA	NA	9	TSGPNSPLH
TRBV6-1	TRBJ2-7	NA	TRBD2	12	ASTDLADSYEQY
TRBV6-5	TRBJ1-2	NA	TRBD1	13	ASGTASDRERGYT
TRBV20-1	TRBJ2-7	NA	NA	9	SARDLYEQY
TRBV4-1	TRBJ2-5	NA	TRBD2	12	ASSQGLLQETQY
TRBV5-4	TRBJ2-5	NA	TRBD2	13	ASSPGTSGGETQY
TRBV27	TRBJ2-1	NA	NA	10	ASGRSRNEQF
TRBV15	TRBJ1-1	NA	TRBD1	13	ATSDPGGMNTEAF
TRBV6-5	TRBJ2-1	once	NA	13	ASSYRWEANNEQF